The rows below give T cell receptor beta chains drawn from one sample of a study of cytomegalovirus exposure and HLA in healthy donors. TCRdb's copy holds only in-frame clones and misses some; the assay was immunoSEQ multiplex PCR. The repertoire holds around 150,000 clones, with 66% as singletons. Sequenced input: PBMCs. Receptor source: a woman aged 55-75 years in good health and CMV-seronegative. Each CDR3 is given without its conserved first and last residue. The D gene is left open where the match is weak.

d_gene: TRBD1; v_gene: TRBV28; j_gene: TRBJ2-1; CDR3aa: ASSPYGTGRLEQF
d_gene: -; v_gene: TRBV9; j_gene: TRBJ2-1; CDR3aa: ASSVVEGAREF
d_gene: TRBD2; v_gene: TRBV2; j_gene: TRBJ2-5; CDR3aa: ASKLAGGPQETQY
d_gene: TRBD1; v_gene: TRBV5-1; j_gene: TRBJ1-2; CDR3aa: ASSVAGTGTYGYT
d_gene: TRBD1; v_gene: TRBV28; j_gene: TRBJ1-2; CDR3aa: ASSLRTGPGGYT
d_gene: TRBD2; v_gene: TRBV7-2; j_gene: TRBJ2-1; CDR3aa: ASSGGLDYNEQF
d_gene: -; v_gene: TRBV18; j_gene: TRBJ1-6; CDR3aa: ASSPTDSSYNSPLH
d_gene: -; v_gene: TRBV19; j_gene: TRBJ1-5; CDR3aa: ASSILGRAISNQPQH
d_gene: TRBD1; v_gene: TRBV7-7; j_gene: TRBJ2-2; CDR3aa: ASSLGDRGNTGELF
d_gene: TRBD2; v_gene: TRBV7-3; j_gene: TRBJ2-5; CDR3aa: ASSPEKVAGGQETQY
d_gene: -; v_gene: TRBV5-8; j_gene: TRBJ1-4; CDR3aa: ASSWGPATNEKLF
d_gene: -; v_gene: TRBV13; j_gene: TRBJ2-5; CDR3aa: ASSRAGTGSLGGETQY
d_gene: TRBD1; v_gene: TRBV28; j_gene: TRBJ1-2; CDR3aa: ASSPVGDRGLRFT
d_gene: TRBD2; v_gene: TRBV7-2; j_gene: TRBJ2-2; CDR3aa: ASSLVGLAGVMTGELF
d_gene: TRBD2; v_gene: TRBV9; j_gene: TRBJ2-5; CDR3aa: ASSVATAGGSQETQY
d_gene: TRBD2; v_gene: TRBV4-2; j_gene: TRBJ2-2; CDR3aa: ASSLGTSGQYTGELF
d_gene: -; v_gene: TRBV9; j_gene: TRBJ2-6; CDR3aa: ASTPRGWPSGANVLT
d_gene: -; v_gene: TRBV11-1; j_gene: TRBJ1-1; CDR3aa: ASSLAWARGTEAF
d_gene: TRBD2; v_gene: TRBV7-2; j_gene: TRBJ2-5; CDR3aa: ASSLVPSGRETQY
d_gene: TRBD2; v_gene: TRBV4-1; j_gene: TRBJ2-1; CDR3aa: ASSQVRRGGGNEQF
d_gene: TRBD1; v_gene: TRBV19; j_gene: TRBJ1-2; CDR3aa: ASSISRDRGSYYGYT
d_gene: TRBD2; v_gene: TRBV2; j_gene: TRBJ2-4; CDR3aa: ASSDQREGVRIQY
d_gene: TRBD1; v_gene: TRBV19; j_gene: TRBJ1-3; CDR3aa: ASSEQTGGSGNTIY
d_gene: -; v_gene: TRBV29-1; j_gene: TRBJ1-5; CDR3aa: SVEVGGGSDQPQH
d_gene: -; v_gene: TRBV6-5; j_gene: TRBJ2-2; CDR3aa: ASSLVPGWSTGELF
d_gene: -; v_gene: TRBV27; j_gene: TRBJ2-3; CDR3aa: ASRSQAVLTTDTQY
d_gene: -; v_gene: TRBV4-1; j_gene: TRBJ2-5; CDR3aa: ASSYSRAETQY